This T cell receptor (beta chain) was sequenced for a study of long-term antiretroviral therapy in people with HIV. Sequencing used immunoSEQ v3.0 at survey level. Some clones are missing from TCRdb's copy, which holds only in-frame ones; the method was immunoSEQ multiplex PCR. The sample holds tens of thousands of clones, about 86% seen once. The V and J ends lost 0 bases and 8 bases respectively, with 10 bases between them. Germline CDR1 is MGHRA and CDR2 is YSYEKL. The CDR3 length is 13 residues. This clone was recorded only once. Its antigen is unidentified. Whole-study results and caveats: Information pertaining to ART adherence, viral resistance or therapeutic modifications was not obtained.

Treated in the United States were all of the participants with HIV. Going into DNA extraction, samples held roughly 0.95-11 million cryopreserved PBMC. This TCR came from a man between 60 and 75 years old with HIV. Sequences were derived from unsorted PBMCs, sampled 1.3 years after starting antiretroviral therapy. The V call is TRBV4-1, the J call TRBJ1-2; no firm D call. Written as DNA, the CDR3 is TGCGCCAGCAGCCAAGATCTGGCGGGGGGCTACACCTTC. Translation gives CASSQDLAGGYTF.